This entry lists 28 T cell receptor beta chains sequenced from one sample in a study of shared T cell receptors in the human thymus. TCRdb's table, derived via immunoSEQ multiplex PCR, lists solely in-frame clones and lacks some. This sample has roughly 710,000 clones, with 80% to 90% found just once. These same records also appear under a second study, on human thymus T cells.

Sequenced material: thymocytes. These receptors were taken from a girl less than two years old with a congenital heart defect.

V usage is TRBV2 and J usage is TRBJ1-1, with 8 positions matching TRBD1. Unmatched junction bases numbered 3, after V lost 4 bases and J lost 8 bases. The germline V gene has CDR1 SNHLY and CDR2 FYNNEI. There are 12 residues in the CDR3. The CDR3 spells CASSGRQGEAFF. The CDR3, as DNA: TGTGCCAGCAGTGGCCGACAGGGGGAAGCTTTCTTT.

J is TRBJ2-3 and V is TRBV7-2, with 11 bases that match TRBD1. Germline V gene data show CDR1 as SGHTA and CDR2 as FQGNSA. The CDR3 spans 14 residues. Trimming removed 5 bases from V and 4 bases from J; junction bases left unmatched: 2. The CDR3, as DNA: TGTGCCAGCAGCGGGACAGGGGGAGCAGATACGCAGTATTTT. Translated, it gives CASSGTGGADTQYF. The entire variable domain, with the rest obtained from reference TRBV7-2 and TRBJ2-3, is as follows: GAGVSQSPSNKVTEKGKDVELRCDPISGHTALYWYRQSLGQGLEFLIYFQGNSAPDKSGLPSDRFSAERTGGSVSTLTIQRTQQEDSAVYLCASSGTGGADTQYFGPGTRLTVL.

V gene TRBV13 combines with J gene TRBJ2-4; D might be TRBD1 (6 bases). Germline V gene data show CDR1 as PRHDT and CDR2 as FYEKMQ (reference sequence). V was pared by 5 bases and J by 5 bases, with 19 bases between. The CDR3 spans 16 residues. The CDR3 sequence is CASSAPQGDLQNIQYF. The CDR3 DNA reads TGTGCCAGCAGCGCACCACAGGGCGATCTGCAAAACATTCAGTACTTC.

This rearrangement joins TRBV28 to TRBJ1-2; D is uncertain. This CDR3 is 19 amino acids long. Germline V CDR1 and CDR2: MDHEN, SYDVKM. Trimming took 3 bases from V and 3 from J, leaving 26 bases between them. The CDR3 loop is CASSFSGRGKGTAYYGYTF. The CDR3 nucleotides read TGTGCCAGCAGTTTTTCAGGACGAGGGAAAGGAACGGCGTACTATGGCTACACCTTC.

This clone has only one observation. This chain's CDR3 is CASSRYQDRDTGELFF. The CDR3 nucleotides read TGTGCCAGCTCTCGCTATCAGGACAGGGACACCGGGGAGCTGTTTTTT. The J gene is TRBJ2-2, the V gene TRBV27, with TRBD1 matching 8 bases. CDR3 length: 16 residues. V dropped 8 bases and J dropped 3; count of bases not matched to a gene: 11. Germline CDR1 reads MNHEY; CDR2 reads SMNVEV (reference sequence).

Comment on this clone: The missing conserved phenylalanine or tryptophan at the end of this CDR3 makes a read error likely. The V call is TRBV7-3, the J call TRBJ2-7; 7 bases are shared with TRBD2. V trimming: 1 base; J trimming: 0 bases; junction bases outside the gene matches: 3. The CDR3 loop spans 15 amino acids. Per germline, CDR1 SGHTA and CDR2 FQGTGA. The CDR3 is CASSLRGGVSYEQYL. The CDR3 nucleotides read TGTGCCAGCAGCTTAAGGGGGGGAGTCTCCTACGAGCAGTACCTC.

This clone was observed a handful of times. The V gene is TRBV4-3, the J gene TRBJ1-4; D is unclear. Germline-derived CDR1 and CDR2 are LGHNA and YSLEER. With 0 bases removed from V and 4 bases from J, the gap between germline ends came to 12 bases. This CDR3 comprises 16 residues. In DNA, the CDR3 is TGCGCCAGCAGCCAAGAGGGCAGAGCAGTTAATGAAAAACTGTTTTTT. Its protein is CASSQEGRAVNEKLFF.

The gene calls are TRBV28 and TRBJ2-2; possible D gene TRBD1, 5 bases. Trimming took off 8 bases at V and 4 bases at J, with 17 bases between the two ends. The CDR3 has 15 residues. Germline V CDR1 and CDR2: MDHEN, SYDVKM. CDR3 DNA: TGTGCCAGCCTTACGACAGAACGGAGCACCGGGGAGCTGTTTTTT. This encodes CASLTTERSTGELFF. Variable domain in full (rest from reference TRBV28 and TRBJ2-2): DVKVTQSSRYLVKRTGEKVFLECVQDMDHENMFWYRQDPGLGLRLIYFSYDVKMKEKGDIPEGYSVSREKKERFSLILESASTNQTSMYLCASLTTERSTGELFFGEGSRLTVL.

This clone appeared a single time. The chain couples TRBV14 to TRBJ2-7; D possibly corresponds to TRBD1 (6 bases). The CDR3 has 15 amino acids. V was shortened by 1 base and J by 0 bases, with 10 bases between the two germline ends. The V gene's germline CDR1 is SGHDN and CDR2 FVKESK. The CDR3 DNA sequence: TGTGCCAGCAGCCAAGGACAGGATAGCTCCTACGAGCAGTACTTC. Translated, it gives CASSQGQDSSYEQYF.

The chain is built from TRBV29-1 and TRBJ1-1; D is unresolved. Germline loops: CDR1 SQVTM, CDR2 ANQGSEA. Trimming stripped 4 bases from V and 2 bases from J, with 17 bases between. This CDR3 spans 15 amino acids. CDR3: CSVGMEGDPNTEAFF. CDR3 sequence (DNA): TGCAGCGTTGGGATGGAGGGAGATCCTAACACTGAAGCTTTCTTT.

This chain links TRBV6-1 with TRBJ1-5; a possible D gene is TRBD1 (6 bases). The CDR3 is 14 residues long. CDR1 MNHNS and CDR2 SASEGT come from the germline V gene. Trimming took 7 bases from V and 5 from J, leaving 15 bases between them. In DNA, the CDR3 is TGTGCCAGCAACCACAGGGTCGGGGATCAGCCCCAGCATTTT. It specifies CASNHRVGDQPQHF.

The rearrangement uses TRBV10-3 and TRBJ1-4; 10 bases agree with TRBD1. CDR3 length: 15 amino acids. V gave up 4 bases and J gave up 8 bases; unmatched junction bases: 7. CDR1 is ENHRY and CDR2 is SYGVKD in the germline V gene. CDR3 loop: CAISADRGLGEKLFF. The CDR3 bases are TGTGCCATCAGTGCTGACAGGGGGCTGGGGGAAAAACTGTTTTTT.

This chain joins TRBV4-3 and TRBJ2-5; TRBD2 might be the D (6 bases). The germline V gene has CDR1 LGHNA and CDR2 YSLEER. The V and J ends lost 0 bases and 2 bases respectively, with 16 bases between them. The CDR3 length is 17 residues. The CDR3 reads CASSQEVVVGTQETQYF. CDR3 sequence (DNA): TGCGCCAGCAGCCAAGAAGTAGTCGTCGGGACTCAAGAGACCCAGTACTTC.

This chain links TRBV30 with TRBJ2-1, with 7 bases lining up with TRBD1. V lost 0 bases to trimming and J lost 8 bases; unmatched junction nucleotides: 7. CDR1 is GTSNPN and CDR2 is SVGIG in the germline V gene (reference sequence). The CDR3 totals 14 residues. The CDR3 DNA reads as TGTGCCTGGAGTGTTAACAGGGGTAATTATGAGCAGTTCTTC. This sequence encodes CAWSVNRGNYEQFF. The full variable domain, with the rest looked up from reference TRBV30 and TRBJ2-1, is SQTIHQWPATLVQPVGSPLSLECTVEGTSNPNLYWYRQAAGRGLQLLFYSVGIGQISSEVPQNLSASRPQDRQFILSSKKLLLSDSGFYLCAWSVNRGNYEQFFGPGTRLTVL.

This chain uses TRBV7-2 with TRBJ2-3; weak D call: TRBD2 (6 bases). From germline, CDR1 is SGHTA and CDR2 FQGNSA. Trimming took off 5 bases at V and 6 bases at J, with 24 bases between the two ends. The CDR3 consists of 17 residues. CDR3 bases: TGTGCCAGCAGCGCCCATCGGCCAGGGACTCACGGGGATACGCAGTATTTT. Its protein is CASSAHRPGTHGDTQYF.

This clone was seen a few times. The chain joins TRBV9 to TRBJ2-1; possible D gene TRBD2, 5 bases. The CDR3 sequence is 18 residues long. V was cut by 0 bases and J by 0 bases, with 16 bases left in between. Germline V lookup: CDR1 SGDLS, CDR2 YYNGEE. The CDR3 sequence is CASSVADGLDISYNEQFF. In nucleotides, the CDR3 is TGTGCCAGCAGCGTAGCGGATGGACTGGATATCTCCTACAATGAGCAGTTCTTC.

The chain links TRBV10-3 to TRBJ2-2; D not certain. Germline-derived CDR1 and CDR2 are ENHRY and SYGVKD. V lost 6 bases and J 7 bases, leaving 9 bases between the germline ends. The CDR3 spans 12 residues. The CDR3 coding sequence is TGTGCCATCAGCCCTCTTCGCGGGGAGCTGTTTTTT. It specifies CAISPLRGELFF.

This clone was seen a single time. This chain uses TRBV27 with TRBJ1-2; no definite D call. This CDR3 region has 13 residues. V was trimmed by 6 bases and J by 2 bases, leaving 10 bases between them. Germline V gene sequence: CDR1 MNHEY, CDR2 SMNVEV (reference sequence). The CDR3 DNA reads TGTGCCAGCAGCCGCGACGGGAACTATGGCTACACCTTC. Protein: CASSRDGNYGYTF.

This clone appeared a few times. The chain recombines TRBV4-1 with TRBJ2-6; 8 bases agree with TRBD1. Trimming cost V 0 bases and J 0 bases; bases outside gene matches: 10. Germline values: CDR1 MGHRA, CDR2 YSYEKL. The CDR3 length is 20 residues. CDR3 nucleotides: TGCGCCAGCAGCCAAGATACGAGGCAGGGGGCCTCCTCTGGGGCCAACGTCCTGACTTTC. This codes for CASSQDTRQGASSGANVLTF.

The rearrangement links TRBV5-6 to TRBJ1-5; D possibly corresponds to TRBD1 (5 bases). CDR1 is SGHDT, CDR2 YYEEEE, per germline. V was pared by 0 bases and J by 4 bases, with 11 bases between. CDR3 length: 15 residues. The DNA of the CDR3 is TGTGCCAGCAGCTTGGGGGGGGTATTAAATCAGCCCCAGCATTTT. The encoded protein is CASSLGGVLNQPQHF.

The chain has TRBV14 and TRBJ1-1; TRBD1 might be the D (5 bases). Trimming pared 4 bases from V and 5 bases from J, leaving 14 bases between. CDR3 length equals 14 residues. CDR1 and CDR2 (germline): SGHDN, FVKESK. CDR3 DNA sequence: TGTGCCAGCAGCCCCAGGCCCGGGGGTACTGAAGCTTTCTTT. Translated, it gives CASSPRPGGTEAFF.

CDR3 region: CASSQGTGADGTGELFF. The CDR3 DNA reads as TGCGCCAGCAGCCAAGGGACAGGGGCGGATGGCACCGGGGAGCTGTTTTTT. V is TRBV4-1 and J is TRBJ2-2; 9 bases are shared with TRBD1. Unmatched junction bases numbered 7, after V lost 1 base and J lost 4 bases. The CDR3 consists of 17 residues. The germline CDR1 and CDR2 sequences are MGHRA and YSYEKL.

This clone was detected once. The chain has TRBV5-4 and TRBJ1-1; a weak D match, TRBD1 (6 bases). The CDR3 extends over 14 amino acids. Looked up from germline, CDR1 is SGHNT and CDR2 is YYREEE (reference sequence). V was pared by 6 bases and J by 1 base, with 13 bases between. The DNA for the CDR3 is TGTGCCAGCACCCTCAGAGGGGGGAACACTGAAGCTTTCTTT. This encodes CASTLRGGNTEAFF.

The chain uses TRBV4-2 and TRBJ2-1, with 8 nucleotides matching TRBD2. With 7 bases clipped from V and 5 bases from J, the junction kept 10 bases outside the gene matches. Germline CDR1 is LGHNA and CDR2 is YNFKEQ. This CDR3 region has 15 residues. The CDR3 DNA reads TGTGCCAGCACCCACCCAACTAGCGGACACAATGAGCAGTTCTTC. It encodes CASTHPTSGHNEQFF.

DNA of the CDR3: TGTGCCAGCAGCCCCCGTCAGGGATCGAACACCGGGGAGCTGTTTTTT. Amino acids: CASSPRQGSNTGELFF. The V gene is TRBV9, the J gene TRBJ2-2; TRBD1 is a possible D gene (5 bases). Germline assignment: CDR1 SGDLS and CDR2 YYNGEE. The CDR3 loop spans 16 amino acids. V was cut by 4 bases and J by 0 bases, with 13 bases left in between. The complete variable domain, with remaining parts taken from reference TRBV9 and TRBJ2-2, reads DSGVTQTPKHLITATGQRVTLRCSPRSGDLSVYWYQQSLDQGLQFLIQYYNGEERAKGNILERFSAQQFPDLHSELNLSSLELGDSALYFCASSPRQGSNTGELFFGEGSRLTVL.

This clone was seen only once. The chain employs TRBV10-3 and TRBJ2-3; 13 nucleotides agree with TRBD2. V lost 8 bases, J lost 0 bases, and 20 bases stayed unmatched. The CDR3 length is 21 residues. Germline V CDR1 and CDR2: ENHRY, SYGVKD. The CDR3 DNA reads TGTGCCATCTCCCCTCCGGGACTAGCGGGACTCGGAACCTTTAGCACAGATACGCAGTATTTT. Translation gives CAISPPGLAGLGTFSTDTQYF.

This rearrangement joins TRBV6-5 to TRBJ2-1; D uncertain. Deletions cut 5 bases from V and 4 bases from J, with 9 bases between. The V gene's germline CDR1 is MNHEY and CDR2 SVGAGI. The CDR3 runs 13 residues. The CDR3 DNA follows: TGTGCCAGCAGTAGAGGAACTTACAATGAGCAGTTCTTC. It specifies CASSRGTYNEQFF.

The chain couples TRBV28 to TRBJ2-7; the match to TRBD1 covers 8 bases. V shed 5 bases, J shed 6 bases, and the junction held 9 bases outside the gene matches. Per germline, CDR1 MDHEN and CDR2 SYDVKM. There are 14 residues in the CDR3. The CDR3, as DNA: TGTGCCAGCAGTGGGAGGACAGGGTGGCGCGAGCAGTACTTC. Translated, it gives CASSGRTGWREQYF.